The clone carrying this T cell receptor (beta chain) was found once. No antigen is known for it. Nominally healthy donors were sampled, though unrecorded immune exposures were likely. This sample was taken from a study of cytomegalovirus exposure and HLA in healthy donors. Broader study findings: Relative to the approximately 670-donor mean, N-insertions were reportedly fewer in an Asian-associated ancestry cluster in a later analysis. Some TCR beta chains (roughly 150 of them) were listed as cytomegalovirus-associated. In a later analysis, DRB1 alleles had the most associated TCRs; HLA-C alleles the fewest.

V gave up 2 bases and J gave up 6 bases, with 17 bases separating them. The CDR3 length is 16 residues. Looked up from germline, CDR1 is MNHEY and CDR2 is SVGAGI. Primers: 60 Vbeta forward and 13 Jbeta reverse. Libraries were prepared by immunoSEQ multiplex PCR; TCRdb keeps only in-frame clonotypes and omits some of them. Of approximately 100,000 clones in the sample, around 66% were seen once. The chain carries TRBV6-5 and TRBJ2-1; the D is unclear. The source is a woman aged 50 to 60 in good health and CMV-seronegative. Sequencing used PBMCs. CDR3 amino acids: CASSYAATGVRNEQFF. The CDR3 nucleotides read TGTGCCAGCAGTTACGCCGCGACGGGTGTACGCAATGAGCAGTTCTTC.